This TCR beta chain is from a study of radiotherapy plus CTLA-4 blockade in lung cancer. Chemo-refractory metastatic non-small-cell lung cancer patients were treated with focal radiation plus CTLA-4 blockade with ipilimumab. The CDR3 covers 14 residues. Germline CDR1 is MNHEY and CDR2 is SVGAGI. V was clipped by 3 bases and J by 9 bases; unmatched bases: 5. This clone was observed once. Here immunoSEQ multiplex PCR was the method, and the copy in TCRdb shows in-frame clones only, minus some. Of 55,000 to 65,000 clones listed, about three quarters are singletons. The TCR sequence derives from a human donor with non-small cell lung cancer who had a partial response to radiotherapy plus ipilimumab. The J gene is TRBJ1-6, the V gene TRBV6-5; TRBD1 agrees at 7 bases. The sequencing here drew on peripheral blood, taken from a patient treated with radiotherapy plus ipilimumab. Here the CDR3 DNA reads TGTGCCAGCAGTTATCGTGGGACAGCTTCACCCCTCCACTTT. Its protein product is CASSYRGTASPLHF.